The entry below gives a single T cell receptor beta chain sequence along with its context. Its cognate antigen is unknown. Trimming at V came to 5 bases and at J to 13 bases, leaving 11 bases not matched to a gene. The CDR3 covers 14 residues. Germline V gives CDR1 MNHEY, CDR2 SVGAGI. This specimen belongs to a study of T cell responses to AZD1222 COVID-19 vaccine. For the study at large: Pooled samples include second doses given at about 4 or 12 weeks.

Overall study results and limits: Donors, mostly white British, included more females; clonal diversity was possibly underestimated.

Data came from immunoSEQ multiplex PCR; TCRdb stores just in-frame clones and leaves some out. The sample lists roughly 96,000 clones, approximately 90% occurring once. The TCR comes from an adult in good health. Sequences were derived from peripheral blood, sampled on day 0 of AZD1222 vaccination. The J gene is TRBJ1-4, the V gene TRBV6-5; 9 nucleotides line up with TRBD1. In DNA form, the CDR3 reads TGTGCCAGCAGTCTACTCCTACAGGGGGCAGGACTGTTTTTT. It is translated as CASSLLLQGAGLFF.